Each of the 23 T cell receptor beta chains below was sequenced from the same sample in a study of CXCR3-negative and CXCR3-positive naive CD8 T cells. Their recognized antigens are unknown. The study made its TRB cDNA libraries by 5' RACE, adding UMI labels. TCRdb re-analyzed the 5' RACE reads; it lists each CDR3 protein once, without DNA. In all, the sample yields about 150,000 distinct CDR3 sequences. Study observations and caveats: When CXCR3-positive naive cells were set against CXCR3-negative naive cells, the former had more hydrophobic TRB CDR3s.

The material sequenced was naive CXCR3+ CD8+ T cells from blood. Subset indicated: CD45RO-CCR7+CD27+CD95- naive CD8+ T cells expressing CXCR3 (TNR3+). The origin of the receptors is a human donor in good health. Some clones in this sample may be carry-over from other donors' samples.

The chain carries TRBV7-9 and TRBJ2-7; TCRdb returns TRBD2, unconfirmable since there is no DNA. Germline CDR1 is SEHNR and CDR2 is FQNEAQ (reference sequence). The CDR3 contains 14 residues. CDR3 region: CASSLDRETYEQYF. The variable domain in full, with the rest retrieved from reference TRBV7-9 and TRBJ2-7, is DTGVSQNPRHKITKRGQNVTFRCDPISEHNRLYWYRQTLGQGPEFLTYFQNEAQLEKSRLLSDRFSAERPKGSFSTLEIQRTEQGDSAMYLCASSLDRETYEQYFGPGTRLTVT.

CDR3 residues: CASSSAGGNQPQHF. The J gene is TRBJ1-5, the V gene TRBV12-3 or TRBV12-4; the D gene TCRdb calls, TRBD1, cannot be checked with no DNA. The CDR3 has 14 residues.

The chain couples TRBV11-2 to TRBJ2-1; the TRBD2 assignment by TCRdb is unverifiable without DNA. Germline V gene lookup returns CDR1 SGHAT and CDR2 FQNNGV. The CDR3 spans 18 residues. The CDR3 sequence is CASSPGTSGLGSYNEQFF.

The chain uses TRBV12-3 or TRBV12-4 and TRBJ2-3; without DNA, the TCRdb call of TRBD2 cannot be checked. The CDR3 spans 15 residues. The CDR3 is CASSLSDYLTDTQYF.

The V gene is TRBV6-6, the J gene TRBJ2-2; TCRdb lists TRBD1, though no DNA is available to test this call. CDR1 is MNHNY and CDR2 is SVGAGI in the germline V gene (reference sequence). The CDR3 sequence is 15 residues long. The CDR3 here is CASNYNEGAGGELFF.

The chain uses TRBV28 and TRBJ2-3; TCRdb selects TRBD1, and the lack of DNA leaves this call unchecked. Germline lookup yields CDR1 MDHEN and CDR2 SYDVKM. The CDR3 extends over 16 amino acids. The chain's CDR3 is CASRGPTGPATDTQYF.

The chain has TRBV29-1 and TRBJ2-5; TCRdb gives TRBD2 as the D gene, but with no DNA this cannot be confirmed. The V gene's germline CDR1 is SQVTM and CDR2 ANQGSEA. This CDR3 is 14 amino acids long. CDR3 region: CSVLRGGGQETQYF. Drawing the rest from reference TRBV29-1 and TRBJ2-5, the complete variable domain is SAVISQKPSRDICQRGTSLTIQCQVDSQVTMMFWYRQQPGQSLTLIATANQGSEATYESGFVIDKFPISRPNLTFSTLTVSNMSPEDSSIYLCSVLRGGGQETQYFGPGTRLLVL.

The gene calls are TRBV12-3 or TRBV12-4 and TRBJ1-5; the D call of TRBD1 rests on TCRdb alone, since no DNA is present to check it. The length of the CDR3 is 14 residues. The CDR3: CASSAGTGYQPQHF.

V and J are TRBV12-3 or TRBV12-4 and TRBJ2-5; lacking DNA, the TRBD1 call made by TCRdb goes unchecked. There are 15 residues in the CDR3. The CDR3 loop is CASSYPYQGDRTQYF.

This CDR3 reads CASRETGAYQETQYF. The genes are TRBV28 and TRBJ2-5; TCRdb's D gene call, TRBD1, goes unchecked for lack of DNA. CDR1 MDHEN and CDR2 SYDVKM come from the germline V gene. CDR3 length equals 15 residues.

The chain couples TRBV9 to TRBJ2-1; TCRdb calls TRBD1, which cannot be checked without DNA. The germline V gene has CDR1 SGDLS and CDR2 YYNGEE. The CDR3 spans 17 residues. CDR3 region: CASSVPLGGYEDNEQFF.

This rearrangement joins TRBV28 to TRBJ1-4; without DNA, the TCRdb call of TRBD1 cannot be checked. CDR3 size: 19 residues. In germline, CDR1 is MDHEN, CDR2 SYDVKM. This chain's CDR3 is CASSPASILPAPRGEKLFF.

The chain joins TRBV19 to TRBJ1-1; absent DNA, TCRdb's TRBD1 call cannot be checked. CDR1 LNHDA and CDR2 SQIVND come from the germline V gene (reference sequence). This CDR3 is 15 amino acids long. The CDR3 reads CASTIYGTGGTEAFF.

V and J are TRBV4-1 and TRBJ1-2; TCRdb lists TRBD1, though no DNA is available to test this call. The CDR3 runs 18 residues. Germline V gene data show CDR1 as MGHRA and CDR2 as YSYEKL. CDR3 amino acids: CASSQEPVPGSALYGYTF.

The chain has TRBV10-3 and TRBJ1-1. In germline, CDR1 is ENHRY, CDR2 SYGVKD. This CDR3 has 15 residues. The CDR3 is CAISESTWEYTEAFF.

The chain links TRBV28 to TRBJ1-1; the D call of TRBD1 rests on TCRdb alone, since no DNA is present to check it. Germline V gives CDR1 MDHEN, CDR2 SYDVKM. This CDR3 has 16 residues. The CDR3 is CASRIRGLSRNTEAFF.

J is TRBJ2-2 and V is TRBV7-9. The CDR3 loop spans 14 amino acids. Germline CDR1 and CDR2: SEHNR and FQNEAQ (reference sequence). This CDR3 reads CASSLDEDTGELFF.

J is TRBJ2-3 and V is TRBV11-2; TCRdb's assignment of TRBD1 cannot be checked, as there is no DNA. The CDR3 runs to 17 residues. Germline V gene lookup returns CDR1 SGHAT and CDR2 FQNNGV. CDR3 sequence: CASSWTGGTGSTDTQYF.

This chain connects TRBV6-2 or TRBV6-3 to TRBJ2-7. The CDR3 length is 14 residues. Germline V gene sequence: CDR1 MNHEY, CDR2 SVGEGT. CDR3: CASSYSPGAYEQYF.

The chain recombines TRBV12-3 or TRBV12-4 with TRBJ2-7; as DNA is missing, the TRBD1 call by TCRdb cannot be tested. The CDR3 runs to 15 residues. CDR3 in amino acids: CASTQDRESPYEQYF.

This rearrangement joins TRBV30 to TRBJ1-5; TCRdb selects TRBD1, and the lack of DNA leaves this call unchecked. Germline V gene data show CDR1 as GTSNPN and CDR2 as SVGIG (reference sequence). CDR3 size: 15 residues. This chain's CDR3 is CAWSPGTISNQPQHF.

This rearrangement joins TRBV13 to TRBJ2-7; the D gene TCRdb calls, TRBD1, cannot be checked with no DNA. The germline CDR1 and CDR2 sequences are PRHDT and FYEKMQ (reference sequence). The length of the CDR3 is 16 residues. The CDR3 sequence: CASSPATGGGSYEQYF.

CDR3 protein: CASSLAGGSTGELFF. The gene calls are TRBV7-6 and TRBJ2-2; TCRdb's D call of TRBD1 is untestable without DNA. This CDR3 is 15 amino acids long. Germline CDR1 SGHVS, CDR2 FNYEAQ. Together with reference TRBV7-6 and TRBJ2-2, the CDR3 gives the full variable domain: GAGVSQSPRYKVTKRGQDVALRCDPISGHVSLYWYRQALGQGPEFLTYFNYEAQQDKSGLPNDRFSAERPEGSISTLTIQRTEQRDSAMYRCASSLAGGSTGELFFGEGSRLTVL.